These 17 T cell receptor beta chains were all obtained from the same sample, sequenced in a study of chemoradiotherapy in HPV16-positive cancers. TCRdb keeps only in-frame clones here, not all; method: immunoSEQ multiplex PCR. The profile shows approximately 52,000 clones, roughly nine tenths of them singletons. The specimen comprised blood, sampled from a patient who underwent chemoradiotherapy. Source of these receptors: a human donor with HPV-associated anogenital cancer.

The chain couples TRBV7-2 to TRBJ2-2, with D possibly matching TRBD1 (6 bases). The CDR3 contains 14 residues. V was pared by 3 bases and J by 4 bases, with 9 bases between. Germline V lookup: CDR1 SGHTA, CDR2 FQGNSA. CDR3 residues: CASSLKGGTGELFF. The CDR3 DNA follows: TGTGCCAGCAGCTTGAAAGGGGGCACCGGGGAGCTGTTTTTT. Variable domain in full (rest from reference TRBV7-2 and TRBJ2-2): GAGVSQSPSNKVTEKGKDVELRCDPISGHTALYWYRQSLGQGLEFLIYFQGNSAPDKSGLPSDRFSAERTGGSVSTLTIQRTQQEDSAVYLCASSLKGGTGELFFGEGSRLTVL.

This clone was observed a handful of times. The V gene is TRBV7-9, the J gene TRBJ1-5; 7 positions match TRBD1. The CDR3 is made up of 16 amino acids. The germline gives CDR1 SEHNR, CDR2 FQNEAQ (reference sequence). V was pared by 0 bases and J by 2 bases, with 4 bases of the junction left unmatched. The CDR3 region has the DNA TGTGCCAGCAGCTTAGCGCTAACAGGGGGCAATCAGCCCCAGCATTTT. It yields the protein CASSLALTGGNQPQHF.

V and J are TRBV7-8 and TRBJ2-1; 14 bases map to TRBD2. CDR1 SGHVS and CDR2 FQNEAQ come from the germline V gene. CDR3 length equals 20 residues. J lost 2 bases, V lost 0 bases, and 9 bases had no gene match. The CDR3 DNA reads TGTGCCAGCAGCTTAGCCACTGCCCCGGGACTAGCGGGGGCCTACAATGAGCAGTTCTTC. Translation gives CASSLATAPGLAGAYNEQFF.

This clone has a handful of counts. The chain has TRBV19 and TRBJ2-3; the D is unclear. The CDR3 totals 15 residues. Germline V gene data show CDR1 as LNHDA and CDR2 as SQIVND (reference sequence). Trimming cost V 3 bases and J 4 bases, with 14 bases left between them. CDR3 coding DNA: TGTGCCAGTAGTATGAGGCATCCAGCTCCAGATACGCAGTATTTT. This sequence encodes CASSMRHPAPDTQYF. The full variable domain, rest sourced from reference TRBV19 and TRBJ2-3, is DGGITQSPKYLFRKEGQNVTLSCEQNLNHDAMYWYRQDPGQGLRLIYYSQIVNDFQKGDIAEGYSVSREKKESFPLTVTSAQKNPTAFYLCASSMRHPAPDTQYFGPGTRLTVL.

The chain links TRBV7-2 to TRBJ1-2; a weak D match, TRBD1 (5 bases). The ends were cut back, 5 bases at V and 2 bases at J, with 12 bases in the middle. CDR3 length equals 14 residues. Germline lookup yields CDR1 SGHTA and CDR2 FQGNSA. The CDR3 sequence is CASSPGVGNYGYTF. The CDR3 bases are TGTGCCAGCAGCCCGGGGGTCGGGAACTATGGCTACACCTTC.

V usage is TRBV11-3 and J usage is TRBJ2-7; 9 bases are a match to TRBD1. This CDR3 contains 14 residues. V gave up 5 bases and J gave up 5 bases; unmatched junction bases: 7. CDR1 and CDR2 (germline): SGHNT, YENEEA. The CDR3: CASSPGQGSHEQYF. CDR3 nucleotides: TGTGCCAGCAGCCCGGGACAGGGCAGCCACGAGCAGTACTTC.

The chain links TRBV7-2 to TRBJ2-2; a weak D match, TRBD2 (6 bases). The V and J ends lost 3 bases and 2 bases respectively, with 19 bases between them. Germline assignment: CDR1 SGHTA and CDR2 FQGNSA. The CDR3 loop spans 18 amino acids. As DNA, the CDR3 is TGTGCCAGCAGCTTCGCGATAGCGGACTTTCTTAACACCGGGGAGCTGTTTTTT. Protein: CASSFAIADFLNTGELFF.

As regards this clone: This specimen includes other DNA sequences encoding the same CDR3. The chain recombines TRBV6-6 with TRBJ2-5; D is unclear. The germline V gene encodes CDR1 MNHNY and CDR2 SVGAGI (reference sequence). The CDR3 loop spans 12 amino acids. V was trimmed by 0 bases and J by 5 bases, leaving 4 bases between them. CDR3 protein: CASSYSGETQYF. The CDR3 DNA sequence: TGTGCCAGCAGTTACTCGGGCGAGACCCAGTACTTC.

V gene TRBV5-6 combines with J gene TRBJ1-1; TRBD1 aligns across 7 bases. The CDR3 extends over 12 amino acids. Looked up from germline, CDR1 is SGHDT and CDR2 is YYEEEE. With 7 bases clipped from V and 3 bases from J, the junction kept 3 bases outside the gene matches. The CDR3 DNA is TGTGCCAGCTTGGGACAGTACACTGAAGCTTTCTTT. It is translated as CASLGQYTEAFF. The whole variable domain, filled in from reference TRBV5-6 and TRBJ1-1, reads DAGVTQSPTHLIKTRGQQVTLRCSPKSGHDTVSWYQQALGQGPQFIFQYYEEEERQRGNFPDRFSGHQFPNYSSELNVNALLLGDSALYLCASLGQYTEAFFGQGTRLTVV.

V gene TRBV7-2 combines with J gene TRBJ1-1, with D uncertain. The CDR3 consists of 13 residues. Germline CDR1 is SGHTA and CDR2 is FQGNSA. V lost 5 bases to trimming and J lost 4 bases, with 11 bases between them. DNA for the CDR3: TGTGCCAGCAGCCCGAGATCCGGCACTGAAGCTTTCTTT. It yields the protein CASSPRSGTEAFF.

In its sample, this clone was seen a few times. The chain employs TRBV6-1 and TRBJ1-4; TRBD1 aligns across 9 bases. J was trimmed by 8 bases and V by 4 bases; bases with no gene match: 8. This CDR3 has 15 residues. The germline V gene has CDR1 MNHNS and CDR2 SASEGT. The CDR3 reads CASSGRGTGSEKLFF. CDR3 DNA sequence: TGTGCCAGCAGTGGGAGAGGGACAGGGTCGGAAAAACTGTTTTTT.

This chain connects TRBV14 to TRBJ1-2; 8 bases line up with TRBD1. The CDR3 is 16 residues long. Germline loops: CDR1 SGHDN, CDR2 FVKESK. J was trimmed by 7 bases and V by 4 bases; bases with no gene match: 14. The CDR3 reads CASSLRTGNVYSGYTF. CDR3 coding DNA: TGTGCCAGCAGCCTAAGGACAGGGAATGTATATAGTGGCTACACCTTC.

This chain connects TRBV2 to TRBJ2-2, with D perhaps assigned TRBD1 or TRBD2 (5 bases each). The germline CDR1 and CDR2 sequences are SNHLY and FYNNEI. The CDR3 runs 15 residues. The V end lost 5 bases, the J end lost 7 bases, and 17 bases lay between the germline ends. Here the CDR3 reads CASSPGTQRGGELFF. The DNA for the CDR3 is TGTGCCAGCAGTCCCGGGACCCAACGAGGCGGGGAGCTGTTTTTT.

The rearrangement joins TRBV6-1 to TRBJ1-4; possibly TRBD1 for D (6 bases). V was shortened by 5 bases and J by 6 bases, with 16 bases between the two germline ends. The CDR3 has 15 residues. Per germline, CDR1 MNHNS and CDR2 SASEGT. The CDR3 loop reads CASSSQGIKDEKLFF. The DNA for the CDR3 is TGTGCCAGCAGTTCACAGGGTATTAAGGATGAAAAACTGTTTTTT.

This CDR3 is CASSLDLMGNSPLHF. CDR3 nucleotide sequence: TGTGCCAGCAGCTTGGATCTTATGGGCAATTCACCCCTCCACTTT. The rearrangement uses TRBV5-4 and TRBJ1-6; D unclear. CDR3 size: 15 residues. V shed 0 bases and J shed 7 bases, with 11 bases lying between them. Germline values: CDR1 SGHNT, CDR2 YYREEE (reference sequence).

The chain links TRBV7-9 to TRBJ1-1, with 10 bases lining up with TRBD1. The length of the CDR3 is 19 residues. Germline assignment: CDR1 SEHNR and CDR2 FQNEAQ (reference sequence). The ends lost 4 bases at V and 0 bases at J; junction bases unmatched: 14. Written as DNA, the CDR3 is TGTGCCAGCAGCTCAAGTCGGACAGGGGGGATTGGCATGAACACTGAAGCTTTCTTT. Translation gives CASSSSRTGGIGMNTEAFF.

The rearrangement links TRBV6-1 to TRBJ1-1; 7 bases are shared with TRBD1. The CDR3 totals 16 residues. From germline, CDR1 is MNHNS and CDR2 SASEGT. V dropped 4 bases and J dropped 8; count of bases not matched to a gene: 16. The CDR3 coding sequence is TGTGCCAGCAGTGGGACCGGGATCAGAACAGGGGTCGAAGCTTTCTTT. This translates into CASSGTGIRTGVEAFF.